This T cell receptor (beta chain) was sequenced in a study of shared clonotypes between healthy human individuals. The study, taken as a whole, reports: Relative to memory subsets, naive subsets generally showed larger estimated richness. Clonotype sharing among donors, it was expected, would be affected by sequencing depth. Clonotypes shared by all four sorted-subset donors had higher generation probabilities than non-shared clonotypes.

A deep-level run was used for the assay. The repertoire was sequenced with immunoSEQ multiplex PCR; TCRdb's copy has only in-frame clones and lacks some. The profile covers 2 million to 2.5 million clones, with about 95% appearing a single time and around 1.1% taken by the ten largest. On this clone itself: The target antigen is unknown. Other DNA sequences from this sample encode an identical CDR3 as well.

This CDR3 has 12 residues. V was cut by 4 bases and J by 4 bases, with 7 bases left in between. CDR1 and CDR2 (germline): SEHNR, FQNEAQ (reference sequence). Naive CD8 cells, CD45RO-negative and positively selected for CCR7, excluded terminally differentiated effector memory CD45RA+ cells. V and J are TRBV7-9 and TRBJ1-1, with D perhaps matching TRBD1 (5 bases). The sequencing input was naive CD8+ T cells sorted from blood. The sequence was collected from a man aged 18 to 30 in good health. The CDR3 coding sequence is TGTGCCAGCAGCTCTGGGGGCACTGAAGCTTTCTTT. Protein sequence: CASSSGGTEAFF.